The source of this TCR beta chain is a study of T cells after yellow fever vaccination (dated by TCRdb to between 2019 and 2020). A note on the overall study: Libraries from fractions with low cell numbers were prepared with the SMART-Seq v4 Ultra Low Input RNA kit. To follow T-cell clones before and after both primary and booster YFV17D yellow fever vaccination, bulk TCR alpha and beta repertoires underwent longitudinal sequencing. Two healthy male donors, one aged 18 to 29 and one aged 30 to 40 years, were included in the cohort. Blood was collected at multiple timepoints before and after primary and secondary immunization, and bulk PBMC replicates and cell subsets were isolated. What the study reported, not specific to this receptor: Because abundant contaminating clonotypes from the bulk population could be contained in FACS-sorted repertoires, computational filtering was required. After the booster, most clones that had expanded after primary vaccination were detected again (about 95% of CD4 and 88% of CD8), suggesting broad maintenance of memory. A small share of clonotypes was detected in both CD4 and CD8 compartments, with the overlap likely arising from convergent recombination. Only a couple of donors were included in the study, so the extent to which the findings can be generalized is limited. The secondary T-cell response was found to be weaker but faster than the primary response, with a peak reached on day 5 rather than on day 15.

As concerns this clonotype: The antigen it binds to is not known. Base qualities were left out, and no much larger clone turns up one base away.

The germline V gene (reference sequence) supplies CDR1 WNHNN and CDR2 SYGVQD. At the junction V is shortened by 10 bases and J by 2 bases, with 9 bases in between. Counted from cysteine to phenylalanine, this CDR3 has 11 amino acids. Only the CDR3 DNA is retained, 33 bases long and in frame from the first base. Synthesis of TCR cDNA relied on 5'RACE template switching, a step that introduced a universal primer site along with unique molecular identifiers. Priming for cDNA synthesis came from both the TCR alpha and TCR beta constant segments. Library amplification involved two PCR steps, and the second step added sample barcodes and sequencing adapters. Sequencing of libraries was done on Illumina HiSeq 2500 (2x100 bp) or NovaSeq (2x150 bp). The published analysis was carried out like this. MIGEC handled demultiplexing of reads and collapsing into UMI consensus sequences, while MiXCR performed V(D)J alignment. Vaccine-responding clonotypes were defined with edgeR using replicate PBMC samples, requiring FDR below 0.01 and a log2 fold change above 5 up to day 15. Each bulk clonotype was labeled CD4 or CD8 based on which sequenced repertoire, CD4 or CD8, contained the clonotype at higher abundance. TCRdb took the public reads, trimmed them with fastp at Q25, ran MiXCR for clone calling and kept in-frame beta chains. Every CDR3 protein is listed once, alongside the most common genes and DNA of its rows. TCRdb, rather than the study authors, made the V and J calls. The sample has hundreds of thousands of distinct CDR3 sequences on record, roughly 14% of them singletons. The ten largest clonotypes hold about an eighth of the sample.

The treatment or condition label here, explained by the study, means: live attenuated yellow fever vaccine strain. At every blood-draw timepoint, two biological replicates of bulk PBMCs were collected. PBMCs were isolated from peripheral blood using a standard Ficoll-Paque protocol. TriZol was used to extract RNA from bulk PBMCs, from CD4 and CD8 fractions, and from dextramer-positive and dextramer-negative fractions. This TCR came from a man under 40 who received the YFV17D yellow fever vaccine. The sample was PBMCs, taken on the day of the yellow fever booster vaccination. This chain joins TRBV10-1 to TRBJ2-7; the D gene cannot be named for sure. Read as DNA, the sequence is TGCGCCATGTACAGAGCCTACGAGCAGTACTTC. This gives the protein CAMYRAYEQYF.